The clone carrying this T cell receptor (beta chain) has at least ten counts. The antigen is not known. The CDR3 extends 3 residues past the end of the read, so its final part is completed from the germline J gene. The table came from immunoSEQ multiplex PCR; TCRdb's copy has only in-frame clones and leaves some out. Altogether about 52,000 clones were found in the sample, and no singletons occur. The source of the sample is a study of T cell clonality in common variable immunodeficiency. Whole-study findings and limits: Common variable immunodeficiency TCR beta sequences reportedly had fewer deletions and N-nucleotide insertions. What drives increased CVID clonality needs T cell subpopulation sequencing. Compared with controls, CVID subjects had fewer shared TCRbeta clones.

Patients and controls were mostly of Caucasian heritage. V shed 1 base and J shed 0 bases, with 16 bases lying between them. In germline, CDR1 is MGHRA, CDR2 YSYEKL. The CDR3 runs 18 residues. The sequencing sample was made of peripheral blood mononuclear cells. V is TRBV4-1 and J is TRBJ1-5, with a weak D call TRBD1 (5 bases). This TCR was sampled from a person aged 18 to 75 in good health. Incomplete CDR3 DNA: TGCGCCAGCAGCCAAGGAGGAGGGGCCGCTTTTAGCAATCAGCCC. Translating it yields CASSQGGGAAFSNQP. In full, the CDR3 reads CASSQGGGAAFSNQPQHF.